The clone carrying this TCR beta chain was recorded at least ten times. Its antigen is currently unknown. This entry comes from a study of T cells after yellow fever vaccination. About the study: The SMART-Seq v4 Ultra Low Input method served to prepare the low-cell-number fractions.

Whole-study findings and limits: The secondary response peaked faster, at day 5 versus 15, but was weaker.

The TCR cDNA carried a universal primer site and UMIs from 5'RACE template switching. MiXCR, run by TCRdb on the 5' RACE reads, gives a single entry per CDR3 protein. The sample yields over 200,000 distinct CDR3 sequences, over 6.5% seen once. The CDR3 loop spans 12 amino acids. V lost 4 bases and J lost 2, with 7 bases in between. Per germline, CDR1 SQVTM and CDR2 ANQGSEA. This specimen was CD4+ T cells sorted from PBMCs, taken on the day of the yellow fever booster vaccination. The TCR was taken from a young man who received the YFV17D yellow fever vaccine. The genes are TRBV29-1 and TRBJ2-3; unclear D gene. The chain's CDR3 is CSVGRVTDTQYF. The CDR3 nucleotides read TGCAGCGTTGGCCGGGTCACAGATACGCAGTATTTT.